This T cell receptor (beta chain) is from a study of blood T cell repertoires in COVID-19. Study in general: Sites in the United States, Italy and Spain provided acute and convalescent COVID-19 samples. T cells, B-cell-depleted T cells, or PBMCs supplied cDNA or gDNA.

Original processing methods: Amplification with reference gene primers provided the estimates of nucleated cell counts. Repertoires were generated with immunoSEQ multiplex PCR, while TCRdb's copy carries only in-frame clones and drops some. D and trimming come from the DNA, and the V and J calls and clone size come from that table. The table has about 240,000 clones, more than 75% seen once. The clonotype comes from a woman aged 55-70 years with active or convalescent COVID-19. What was sequenced was peripheral blood.

The CDR3 sequence is CAWSQGASNQPQHF. CDR3 nucleotides: TGTGCCTGGAGTCAGGGGGCTAGCAATCAGCCCCAGCATTTT. The chain combines TRBV30 with TRBJ1-5; TRBD1 matches 8 bases. J gave up 0 bases and V 2 bases, and 0 bases lay outside the gene matches. The length of the CDR3 is 14 residues. Germline CDR1 reads GTSNPN; CDR2 reads SVGIG (reference sequence).